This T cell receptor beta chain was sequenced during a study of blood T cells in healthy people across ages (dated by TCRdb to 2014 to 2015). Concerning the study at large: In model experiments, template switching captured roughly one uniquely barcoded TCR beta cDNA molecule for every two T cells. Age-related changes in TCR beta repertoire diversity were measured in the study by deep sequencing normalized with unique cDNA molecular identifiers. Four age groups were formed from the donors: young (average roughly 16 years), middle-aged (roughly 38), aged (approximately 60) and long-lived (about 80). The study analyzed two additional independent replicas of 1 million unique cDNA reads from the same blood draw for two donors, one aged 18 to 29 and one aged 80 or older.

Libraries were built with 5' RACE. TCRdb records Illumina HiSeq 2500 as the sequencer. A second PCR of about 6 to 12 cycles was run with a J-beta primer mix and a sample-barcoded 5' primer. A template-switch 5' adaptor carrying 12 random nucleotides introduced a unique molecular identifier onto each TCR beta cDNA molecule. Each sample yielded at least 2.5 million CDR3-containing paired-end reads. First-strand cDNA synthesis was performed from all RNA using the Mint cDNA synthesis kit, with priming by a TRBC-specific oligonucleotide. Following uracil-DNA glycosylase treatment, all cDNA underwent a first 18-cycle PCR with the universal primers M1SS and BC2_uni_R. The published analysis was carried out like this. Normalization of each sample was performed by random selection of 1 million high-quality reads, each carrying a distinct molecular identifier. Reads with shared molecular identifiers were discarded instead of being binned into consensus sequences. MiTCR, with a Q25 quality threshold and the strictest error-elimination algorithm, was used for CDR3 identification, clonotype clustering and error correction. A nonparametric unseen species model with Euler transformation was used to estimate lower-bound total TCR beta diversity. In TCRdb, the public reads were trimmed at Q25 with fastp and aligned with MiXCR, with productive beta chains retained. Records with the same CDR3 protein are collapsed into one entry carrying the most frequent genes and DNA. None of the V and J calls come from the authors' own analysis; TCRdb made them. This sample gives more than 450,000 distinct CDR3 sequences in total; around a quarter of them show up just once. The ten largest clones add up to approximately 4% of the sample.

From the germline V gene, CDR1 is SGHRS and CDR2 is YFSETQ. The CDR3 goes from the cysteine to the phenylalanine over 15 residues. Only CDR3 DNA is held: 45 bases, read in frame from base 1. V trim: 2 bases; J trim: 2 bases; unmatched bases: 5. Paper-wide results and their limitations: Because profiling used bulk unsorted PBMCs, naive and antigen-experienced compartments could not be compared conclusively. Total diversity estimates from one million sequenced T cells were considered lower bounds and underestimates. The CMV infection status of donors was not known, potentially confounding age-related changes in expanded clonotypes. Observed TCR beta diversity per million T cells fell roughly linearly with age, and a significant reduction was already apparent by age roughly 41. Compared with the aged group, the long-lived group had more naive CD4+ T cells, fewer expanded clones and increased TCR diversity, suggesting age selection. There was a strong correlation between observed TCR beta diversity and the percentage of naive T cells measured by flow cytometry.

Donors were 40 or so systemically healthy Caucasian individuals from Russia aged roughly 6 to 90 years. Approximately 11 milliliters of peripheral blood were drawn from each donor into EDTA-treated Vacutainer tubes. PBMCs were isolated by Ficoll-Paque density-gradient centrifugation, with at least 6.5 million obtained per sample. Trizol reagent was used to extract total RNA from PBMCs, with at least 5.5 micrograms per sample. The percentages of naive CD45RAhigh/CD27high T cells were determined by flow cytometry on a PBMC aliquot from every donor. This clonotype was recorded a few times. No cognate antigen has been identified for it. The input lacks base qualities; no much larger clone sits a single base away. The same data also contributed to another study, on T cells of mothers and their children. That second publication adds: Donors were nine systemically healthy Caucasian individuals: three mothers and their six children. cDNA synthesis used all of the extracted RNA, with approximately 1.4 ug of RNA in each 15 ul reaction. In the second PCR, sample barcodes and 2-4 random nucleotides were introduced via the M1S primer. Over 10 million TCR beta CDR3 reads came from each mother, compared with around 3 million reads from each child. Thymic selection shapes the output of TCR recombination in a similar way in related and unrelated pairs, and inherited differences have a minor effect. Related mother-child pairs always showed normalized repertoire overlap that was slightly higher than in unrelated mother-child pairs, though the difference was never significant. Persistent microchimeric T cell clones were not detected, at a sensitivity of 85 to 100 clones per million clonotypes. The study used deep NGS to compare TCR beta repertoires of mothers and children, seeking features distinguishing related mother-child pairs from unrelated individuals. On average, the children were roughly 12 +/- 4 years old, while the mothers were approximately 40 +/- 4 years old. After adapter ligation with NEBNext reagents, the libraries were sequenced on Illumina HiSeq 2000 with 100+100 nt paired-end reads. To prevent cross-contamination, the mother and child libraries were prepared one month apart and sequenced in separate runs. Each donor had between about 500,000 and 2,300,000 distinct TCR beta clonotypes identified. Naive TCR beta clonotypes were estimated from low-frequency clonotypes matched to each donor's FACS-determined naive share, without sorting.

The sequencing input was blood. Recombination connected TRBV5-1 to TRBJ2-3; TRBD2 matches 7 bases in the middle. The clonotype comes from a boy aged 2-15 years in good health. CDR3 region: CASSFGGRVTDTQYF. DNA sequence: TGCGCCAGCAGCTTCGGTGGGAGGGTCACAGATACGCAGTATTTT.